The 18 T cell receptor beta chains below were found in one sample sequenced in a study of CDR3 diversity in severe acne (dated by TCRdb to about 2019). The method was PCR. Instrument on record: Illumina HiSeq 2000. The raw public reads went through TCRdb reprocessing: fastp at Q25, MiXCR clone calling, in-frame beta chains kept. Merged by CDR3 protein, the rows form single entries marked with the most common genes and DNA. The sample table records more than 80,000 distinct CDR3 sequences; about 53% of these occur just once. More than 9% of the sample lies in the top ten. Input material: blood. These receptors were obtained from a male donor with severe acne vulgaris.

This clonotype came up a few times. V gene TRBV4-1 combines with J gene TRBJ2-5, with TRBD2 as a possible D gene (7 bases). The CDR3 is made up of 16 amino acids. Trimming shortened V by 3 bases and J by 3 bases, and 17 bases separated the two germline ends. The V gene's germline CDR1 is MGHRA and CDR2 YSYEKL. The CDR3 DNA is TGCGCCAGCAGCCATCCCCGTTCGGGGGGCGAAGAGACCCAGTACTTC. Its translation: CASSHPRSGGEETQYF.

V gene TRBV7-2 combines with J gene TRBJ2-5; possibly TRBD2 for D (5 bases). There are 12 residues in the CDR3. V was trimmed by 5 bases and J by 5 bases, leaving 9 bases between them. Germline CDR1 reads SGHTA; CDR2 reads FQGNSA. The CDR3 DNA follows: TGTGCCAGCAGCCCTAGAGGGGAGACCCAGTACTTC. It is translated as CASSPRGETQYF. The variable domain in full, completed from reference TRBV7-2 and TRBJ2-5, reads GAGVSQSPSNKVTEKGKDVELRCDPISGHTALYWYRQSLGQGLEFLIYFQGNSAPDKSGLPSDRFSAERTGGSVSTLTIQRTQQEDSAVYLCASSPRGETQYFGPGTRLLVL.

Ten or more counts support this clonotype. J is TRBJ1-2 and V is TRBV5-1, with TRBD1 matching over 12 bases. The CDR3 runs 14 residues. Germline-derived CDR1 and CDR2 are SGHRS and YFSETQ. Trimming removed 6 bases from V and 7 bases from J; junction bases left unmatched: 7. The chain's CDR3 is CASNRGTGGSGYTF. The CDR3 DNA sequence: TGCGCCAGCAATAGAGGGACAGGGGGCTCTGGCTACACCTTC.

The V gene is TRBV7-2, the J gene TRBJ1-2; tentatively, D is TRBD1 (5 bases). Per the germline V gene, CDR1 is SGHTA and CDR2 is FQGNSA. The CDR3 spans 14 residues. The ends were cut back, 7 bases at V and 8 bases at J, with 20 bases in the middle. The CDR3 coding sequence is TGTGCCAGCAATTCGGGACCCCTCACGCGGGGCTACACCTTC. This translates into CASNSGPLTRGYTF.

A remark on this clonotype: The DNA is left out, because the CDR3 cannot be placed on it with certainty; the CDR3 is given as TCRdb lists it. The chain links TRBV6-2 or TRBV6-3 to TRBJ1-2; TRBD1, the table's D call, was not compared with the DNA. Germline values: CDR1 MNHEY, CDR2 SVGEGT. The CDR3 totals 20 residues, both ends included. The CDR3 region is CASSPVPGRGTDTQYFGYTF.

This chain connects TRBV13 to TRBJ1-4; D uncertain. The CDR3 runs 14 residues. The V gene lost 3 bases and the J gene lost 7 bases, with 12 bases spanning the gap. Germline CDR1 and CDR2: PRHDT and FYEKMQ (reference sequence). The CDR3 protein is CASSFGGRSEKLFF. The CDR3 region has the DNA TGTGCCAGCAGCTTCGGCGGGAGGTCTGAAAAACTGTTTTTT.

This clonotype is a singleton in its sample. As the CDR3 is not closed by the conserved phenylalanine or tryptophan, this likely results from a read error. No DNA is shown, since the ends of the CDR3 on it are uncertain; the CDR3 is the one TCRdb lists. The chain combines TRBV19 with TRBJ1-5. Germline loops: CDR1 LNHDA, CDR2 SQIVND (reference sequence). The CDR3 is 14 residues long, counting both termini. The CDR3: CASSQTHSNQPQAH.

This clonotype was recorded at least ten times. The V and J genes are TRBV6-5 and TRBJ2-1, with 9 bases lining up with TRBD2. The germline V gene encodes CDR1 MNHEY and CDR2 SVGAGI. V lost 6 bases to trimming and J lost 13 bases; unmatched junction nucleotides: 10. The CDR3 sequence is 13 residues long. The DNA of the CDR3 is TGTGCCAGCAGCTACATTAGCGGGAGTTCCCAGTTCTTC. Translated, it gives CASSYISGSSQFF.

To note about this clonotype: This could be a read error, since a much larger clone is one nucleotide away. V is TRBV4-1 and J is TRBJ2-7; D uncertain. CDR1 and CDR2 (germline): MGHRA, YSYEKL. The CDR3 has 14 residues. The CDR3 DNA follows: TGCGCCAGCGGCCAAGATGACATCCCCGGCGAGCAGTACTTC. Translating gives CASGQDDIPGEQYF.

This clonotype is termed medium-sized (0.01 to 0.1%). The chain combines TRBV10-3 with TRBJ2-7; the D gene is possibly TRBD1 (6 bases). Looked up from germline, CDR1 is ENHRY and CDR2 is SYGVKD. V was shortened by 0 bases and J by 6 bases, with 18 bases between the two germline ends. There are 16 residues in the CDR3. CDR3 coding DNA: TGTGCCATCAGTGAGTCATGGTGGGACACCCCTCGCGAGCAGTACTTC. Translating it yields CAISESWWDTPREQYF.

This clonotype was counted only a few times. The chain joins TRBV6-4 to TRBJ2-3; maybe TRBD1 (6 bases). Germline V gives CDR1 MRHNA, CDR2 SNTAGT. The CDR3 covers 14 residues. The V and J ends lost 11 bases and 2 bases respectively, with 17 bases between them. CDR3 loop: CACSPGQHTDTQYF. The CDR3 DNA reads TGTGCCTGCTCTCCCGGACAGCACACAGATACGCAGTATTTT.

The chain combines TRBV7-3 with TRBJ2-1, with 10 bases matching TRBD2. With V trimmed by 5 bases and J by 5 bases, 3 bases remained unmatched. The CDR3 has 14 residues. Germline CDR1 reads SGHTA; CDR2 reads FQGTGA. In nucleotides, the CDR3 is TGTGCCAGCAGCCAAGGACTAGCGGACAATGAGCAGTTCTTC. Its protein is CASSQGLADNEQFF.

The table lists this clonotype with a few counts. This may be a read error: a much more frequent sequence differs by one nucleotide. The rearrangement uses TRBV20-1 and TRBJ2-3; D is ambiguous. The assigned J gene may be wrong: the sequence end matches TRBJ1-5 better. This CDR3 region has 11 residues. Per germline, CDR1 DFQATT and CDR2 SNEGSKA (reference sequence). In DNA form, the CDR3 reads TGCAGTGCTAGTAAGGCAGATACGCAGCATTTT. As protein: CSASKADTQHF.

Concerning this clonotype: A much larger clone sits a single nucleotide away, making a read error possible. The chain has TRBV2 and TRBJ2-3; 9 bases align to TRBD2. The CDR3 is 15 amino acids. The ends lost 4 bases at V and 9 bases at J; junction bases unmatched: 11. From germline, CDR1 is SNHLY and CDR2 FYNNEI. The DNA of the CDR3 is TGTGCCAGCAGTGGGACTAGCGAGAGTAGGGACACGCAGTATTTT. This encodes CASSGTSESRDTQYF.

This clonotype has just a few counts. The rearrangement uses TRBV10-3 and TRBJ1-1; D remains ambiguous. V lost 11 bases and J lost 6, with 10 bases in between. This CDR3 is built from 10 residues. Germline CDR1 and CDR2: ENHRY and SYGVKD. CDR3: CAVGSSEAFF. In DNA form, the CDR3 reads TGTGCCGTCGGAAGTTCTGAAGCTTTCTTT.

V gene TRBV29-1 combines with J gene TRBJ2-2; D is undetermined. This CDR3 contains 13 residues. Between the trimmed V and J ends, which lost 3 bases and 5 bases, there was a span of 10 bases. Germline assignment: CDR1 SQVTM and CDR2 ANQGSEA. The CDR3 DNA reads TGCAGCGTTGAGGGGTTGCTAACCGGGGAGCTGTTTTTT. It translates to CSVEGLLTGELFF.

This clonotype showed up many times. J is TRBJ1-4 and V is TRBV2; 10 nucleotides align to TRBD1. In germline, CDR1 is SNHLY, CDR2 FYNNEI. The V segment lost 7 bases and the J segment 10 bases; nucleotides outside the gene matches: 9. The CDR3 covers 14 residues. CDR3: CASTGQGGEGKLFF. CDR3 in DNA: TGTGCCAGCACCGGACAGGGGGGAGAGGGAAAACTGTTTTTT.

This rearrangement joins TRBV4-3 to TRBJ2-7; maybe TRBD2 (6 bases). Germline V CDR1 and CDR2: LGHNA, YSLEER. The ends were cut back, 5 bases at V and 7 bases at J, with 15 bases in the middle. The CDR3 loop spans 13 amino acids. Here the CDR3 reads CASSSGLPLEQYF. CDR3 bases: TGCGCCAGCAGCTCGGGACTCCCTCTGGAGCAGTACTTC.